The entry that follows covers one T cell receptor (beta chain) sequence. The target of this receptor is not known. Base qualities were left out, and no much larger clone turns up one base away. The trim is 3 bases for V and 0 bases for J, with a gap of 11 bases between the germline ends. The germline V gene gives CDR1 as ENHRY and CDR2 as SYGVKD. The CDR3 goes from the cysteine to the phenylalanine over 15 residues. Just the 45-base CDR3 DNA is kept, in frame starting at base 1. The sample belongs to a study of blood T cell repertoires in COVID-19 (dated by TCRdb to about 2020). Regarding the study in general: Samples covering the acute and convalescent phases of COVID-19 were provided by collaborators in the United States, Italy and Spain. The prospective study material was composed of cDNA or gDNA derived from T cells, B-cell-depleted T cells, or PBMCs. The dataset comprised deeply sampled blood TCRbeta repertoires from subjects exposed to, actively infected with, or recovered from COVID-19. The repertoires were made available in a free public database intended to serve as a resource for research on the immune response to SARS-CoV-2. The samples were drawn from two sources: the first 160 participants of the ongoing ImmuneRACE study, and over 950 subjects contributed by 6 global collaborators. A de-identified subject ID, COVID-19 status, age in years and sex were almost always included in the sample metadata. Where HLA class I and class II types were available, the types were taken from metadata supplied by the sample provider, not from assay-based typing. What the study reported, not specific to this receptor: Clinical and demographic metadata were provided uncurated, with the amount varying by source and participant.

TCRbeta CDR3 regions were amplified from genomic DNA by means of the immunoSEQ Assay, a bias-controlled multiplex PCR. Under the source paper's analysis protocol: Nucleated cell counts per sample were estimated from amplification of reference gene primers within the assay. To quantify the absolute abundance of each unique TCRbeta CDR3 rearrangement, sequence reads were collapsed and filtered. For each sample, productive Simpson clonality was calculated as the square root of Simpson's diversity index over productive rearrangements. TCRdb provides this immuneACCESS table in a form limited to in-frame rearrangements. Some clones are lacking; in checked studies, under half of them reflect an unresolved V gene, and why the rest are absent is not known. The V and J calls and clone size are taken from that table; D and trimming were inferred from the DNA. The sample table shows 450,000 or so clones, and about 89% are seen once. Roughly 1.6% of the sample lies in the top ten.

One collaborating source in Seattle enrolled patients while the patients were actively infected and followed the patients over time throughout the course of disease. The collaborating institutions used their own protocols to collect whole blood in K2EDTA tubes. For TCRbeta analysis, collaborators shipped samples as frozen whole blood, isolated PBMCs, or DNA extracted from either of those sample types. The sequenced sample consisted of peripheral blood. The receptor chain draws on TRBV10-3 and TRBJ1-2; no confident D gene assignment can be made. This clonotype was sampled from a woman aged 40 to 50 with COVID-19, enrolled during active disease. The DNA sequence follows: TGTGCCATCAGTGAAGGAGGGAGGTCTAACTATGGCTACACCTTC. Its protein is CAISEGGRSNYGYTF.